This T cell receptor (beta chain) was found in a study of cytomegalovirus exposure and HLA in healthy donors. Regarding the study as a whole: Previous analysis showed most TCR beta V segments were productive about 87% or about 30% of the time. CMV serostatus was the only immune exposure information that was available. DRB1 had the most TCR associations and HLA-C the fewest, a later analysis found, with rates varying by HLA locus. Later analysis found that TCR beta chains associated with HLA were more clonally expanded than other, equally common chains.

The primer mix had 60 Vbeta and 13 Jbeta primers. Using immunoSEQ multiplex PCR, the repertoire was profiled, and TCRdb retains in-frame clones only, with some absent. The sample lists approximately 160,000 clones, 64% occurring once. This CDR3 has 18 residues. Germline values: CDR1 SGHNT, CDR2 YYREEE (reference sequence). V lost 2 bases to trimming and J lost 1 base; unmatched junction nucleotides: 5. As for this clone: Its antigen remains unknown.

This rearrangement joins TRBV5-4 to TRBJ2-3; TRBD2 aligns across 15 bases. The sample taken for sequencing was PBMCs. This clonotype originated in a woman aged 25 to 45 in good health and CMV-seropositive. CDR3 sequence (DNA): TGTGCCAGCAGCTTCAGGACTAGCGGGGGGGCCGGCACAGATACGCAGTATTTT. Its translation: CASSFRTSGGAGTDTQYF.